Reported below is one T cell receptor (beta chain). Time point noted: after dendritic cell vaccination, including at tumor progression/relapse. The CDR3 is made up of 14 amino acids. V lost 6 bases to trimming and J lost 6 bases; unmatched junction nucleotides: 4. Germline V CDR1 and CDR2: WSHSY, SAAADI. The repertoire was sequenced with immunoSEQ multiplex PCR; TCRdb's copy has only in-frame clones and lacks some. This sample has under 130,000 clones; nearly 90% occur once, and the top ten carry approximately 2.7%. The sample is drawn from a study of glioma-infiltrating T cells after dendritic cell vaccination. About the study: The vaccine used monocyte-derived dendritic cells pulsed overnight with autologous tumor lysate.

The sequences come from blood, collected after dendritic cell vaccination. The TCR comes from a human donor with glioblastoma. V is TRBV10-2 and J is TRBJ1-6; 8 nucleotides align to TRBD1. For the CDR3, the DNA is TGCGCCAGCAGCCCCGACAGGGGTAATTCACCCCTCCACTTT. Amino acid sequence: CASSPDRGNSPLHF.